The rows below give T cell receptor beta chains drawn from one sample of a study of post-analysis software for immune sequencing data. TCRdb independently ran MiXCR on the PCR reads; one entry per CDR3 protein. Among 250,000 to 300,000 distinct CDR3 sequences, 35% to 40% were seen once, and the ten largest hold more than 4%. Sequencing input: blood. These receptors originate from a girl aged 5-17 years with multiple sclerosis. Each CDR3 is given with its conserved first and last residue.

v_gene: TRBV12-3/TRBV12-4
j_gene: TRBJ1-2
CDR3aa: CASSDGDRVYGYTF

v_gene: TRBV12-3/TRBV12-4
j_gene: TRBJ1-2
CDR3aa: CASSFPDQLPGYTF

v_gene: TRBV20-1
j_gene: TRBJ1-5
CDR3aa: CSDIPEGRCVHQPQHF

v_gene: TRBV11-3
j_gene: TRBJ2-1
CDR3aa: CASSEGLAGGKEQFF

v_gene: TRBV5-1
j_gene: TRBJ1-5
CDR3aa: CASSLGGAQPQHF

v_gene: TRBV10-3
j_gene: TRBJ1-1
CDR3aa: CAIREGQENTEAFF

v_gene: TRBV5-1
j_gene: TRBJ2-1
CDR3aa: CASSLGPGANEQFF

v_gene: TRBV5-6
j_gene: TRBJ2-5
CDR3aa: CASSLRLEETQYF

v_gene: TRBV6-1
j_gene: TRBJ1-5
CDR3aa: CASSETGTGSNQPQHF

v_gene: TRBV20-1
j_gene: TRBJ2-1
CDR3aa: CSASSGAAYYNEQFF

v_gene: TRBV3-1
j_gene: TRBJ2-1
CDR3aa: CASSPDSSSYNEQFF

v_gene: TRBV7-2
j_gene: TRBJ2-5
CDR3aa: CASSLSGGGQETQYF

v_gene: TRBV20-1
j_gene: TRBJ2-5
CDR3aa: CSASPGTGEETQYF

v_gene: TRBV15
j_gene: TRBJ2-7
CDR3aa: CATSRDPRGPSYEQYF

v_gene: TRBV5-6
j_gene: TRBJ2-2
CDR3aa: CASSPTGVGELFF

v_gene: TRBV2
j_gene: TRBJ1-2
CDR3aa: CAGSEDGNYGYTF

v_gene: TRBV12-3/TRBV12-4
j_gene: NA
CDR3aa: CASSLAGEIGTQYF

v_gene: TRBV4-1
j_gene: TRBJ1-2
CDR3aa: CASSHREVGRAGYTF

v_gene: TRBV29-1
j_gene: TRBJ1-5
CDR3aa: CSAGQGGNQPQHF

v_gene: TRBV7-2
j_gene: TRBJ2-2
CDR3aa: CVSSLGVTGELFF

v_gene: TRBV5-1
j_gene: TRBJ2-1
CDR3aa: CASSFRDQPYNEQFF

v_gene: TRBV27
j_gene: TRBJ1-6
CDR3aa: CANSGGTGGAGSPLHF

v_gene: TRBV7-9
j_gene: TRBJ1-2
CDR3aa: CASSSLRVVSNYGYTF

v_gene: TRBV7-2
j_gene: TRBJ2-3
CDR3aa: CASSLGTSGREDTQYF

v_gene: TRBV27
j_gene: TRBJ2-1
CDR3aa: CASSLLVMVLAGPGYEQFF

v_gene: TRBV10-3
j_gene: TRBJ2-1
CDR3aa: CAIRGGRVSNEQCF

v_gene: TRBV7-6
j_gene: TRBJ1-1
CDR3aa: CASSLDSTAAAFF

v_gene: TRBV5-1
j_gene: TRBJ2-1
CDR3aa: CASSSDRTISNEQFF

v_gene: TRBV20-1
j_gene: TRBJ2-1
CDR3aa: CSAPGLGEGSYNEQFF

v_gene: TRBV7-2
j_gene: TRBJ2-1
CDR3aa: CASSSREGRIHNEQFF

v_gene: TRBV7-3
j_gene: TRBJ1-1
CDR3aa: CASSFQGQRYAFF

v_gene: TRBV2
j_gene: TRBJ1-1
CDR3aa: CASSRTGQNTEAFF

v_gene: TRBV12-3/TRBV12-4
j_gene: TRBJ1-2
CDR3aa: CASSDRGRIYGYTF

v_gene: TRBV28
j_gene: TRBJ2-7
CDR3aa: CASRTGGAGSYEQYF

v_gene: TRBV28
j_gene: TRBJ1-1
CDR3aa: CASSLMVSGTEAFF

v_gene: TRBV5-1
j_gene: TRBJ1-2
CDR3aa: CASSLMDKGYSGYTF

v_gene: TRBV6-5
j_gene: TRBJ2-6
CDR3aa: CASSYSSARVAGANVLTF

v_gene: TRBV12-3/TRBV12-4
j_gene: TRBJ2-2
CDR3aa: CASSLSGGAGELFF

v_gene: TRBV5-1
j_gene: TRBJ1-2
CDR3aa: CASSRDDRLLGYTF

v_gene: TRBV24-1
j_gene: TRBJ1-2
CDR3aa: CATSDLVSGYTF

v_gene: TRBV5-1
j_gene: TRBJ2-6
CDR3aa: CASSIARSPNNVLTF

v_gene: TRBV7-9
j_gene: TRBJ2-1
CDR3aa: CASSLKREGSAHEQFF

v_gene: TRBV20-1
j_gene: TRBJ2-6
CDR3aa: CSAPDPTRANVLTF

v_gene: TRBV20-1
j_gene: TRBJ1-5
CDR3aa: CSAKKTGTVNQPQHF

v_gene: TRBV14
j_gene: TRBJ2-1
CDR3aa: CASSQQGLAAEQFF

v_gene: TRBV20-1
j_gene: TRBJ1-5
CDR3aa: CSASDRGLSNQPQHF

v_gene: TRBV10-3
j_gene: TRBJ2-1
CDR3aa: CAISEWGAGQSSYNEQFF

v_gene: TRBV7-8
j_gene: TRBJ2-7
CDR3aa: CASSLITQGGEQYF

v_gene: TRBV5-1
j_gene: TRBJ2-7
CDR3aa: CASSLETGFAYEQYF

v_gene: TRBV19
j_gene: TRBJ2-1
CDR3aa: CASRLFGQGQGTSSSPYNEQFF